Sequencing of this T cell receptor (beta chain) was carried out in a study of blood T cell repertoires in COVID-19. Data came from immunoSEQ multiplex PCR; TCRdb stores just in-frame clones and leaves some out. This repertoire shows 250,000 or so clones, nearly 90% found once; its top ten account for 3% to 3.5%. CDR1 is LNHDA, CDR2 SQIVND, per germline (reference sequence). CDR3 length: 15 amino acids. V was pared by 3 bases and J by 4 bases, with 1 base of the junction left unmatched. This clone showed up just once. The receptor comes from a man aged 18 to 29 with active or convalescent COVID-19. Material for sequencing was peripheral blood. The rearrangement uses TRBV19 and TRBJ2-3, with 13 bases fitting TRBD2. The CDR3 spells CASSITSGGADTQYF. The CDR3 DNA sequence: TGTGCCAGTAGTATCACTAGCGGGGGGGCAGATACGCAGTATTTT.